Listed below are T cell receptor beta chains from one sample, sequenced in a study of shared clonotypes between healthy human individuals. This table comes from immunoSEQ multiplex PCR, and its TCRdb copy is limited to in-frame clones, with some not included. Here the sample spans about 2.3 million clones, 85% to 95% being singletons. Sequenced: naive CD4+ T cells from PBMCs. The receptors shown here come from a young man in good health. Some clones in this sample may be carry-over from other donors' samples. Each CDR3 is given with its conserved first and last residue. The D gene is left open where the match is weak. The listing skips clone size in some rows; elsewhere it reads once, few, many or a size class.

TRBV4-1	TRBD1	TRBJ1-4	once	CASSLPRQGVYEKLFF	TGCGCCAGCAGCCTTCCCCGACAGGGGGTATACGAAAAACTGTTTTTT
TRBV27	NA	TRBJ2-1	NA	CASSKQAVPSVEQFF	TGTGCCAGCAGCAAGCAAGCAGTTCCCTCCGTTGAGCAGTTCTTC
TRBV15	TRBD1	TRBJ1-2	NA	CATSRDPRGPGYGYTF	TGTGCCACCAGCAGAGACCCCAGGGGGCCGGGCTATGGCTACACCTTC
TRBV15	NA	TRBJ2-5	once	CATKQGGKETQYF	TGTGCCACCAAGCAGGGGGGTAAAGAGACCCAGTACTTC
TRBV6-5	TRBD1	TRBJ1-2	NA	CASSPGTGRAYGYTF	TGTGCCAGCAGTCCCGGGACAGGCCGTGCCTATGGCTACACCTTC
TRBV18	NA	TRBJ1-2	NA	CASSPAGLNYGYTF	TGTGCCAGCTCACCAGCAGGCCTTAACTATGGCTACACCTTC
TRBV28	NA	TRBJ1-5	once	CASSLKRYSNQPQHF	TGTGCCAGCAGTTTAAAGAGGTATAGCAATCAGCCCCAGCATTTT
TRBV23-1	TRBD1	TRBJ1-2	NA	CASSDRGKNYGYTF	TGCGCCAGCAGCGACAGGGGGAAAAACTATGGCTACACCTTC
TRBV11-3	NA	TRBJ2-1	NA	CASSPRGGMDEQFF	TGTGCCAGCAGCCCCCGGGGCGGGATGGATGAGCAGTTCTTC
TRBV4-1	NA	TRBJ1-3	NA	CASSQAGTAGNTIYF	TGCGCCAGCAGCCAAGCTGGGACGGCTGGAAACACCATATATTTT
TRBV6-4	NA	TRBJ2-3	NA	CASSVRSTDTQYF	TGTGCCAGCAGTGTACGGAGCACAGATACGCAGTATTTT
TRBV15	NA	TRBJ2-7	NA	CATSPSGYEQYF	TGTGCCACCAGCCCTTCGGGGTACGAGCAGTACTTC
TRBV4-1	NA	TRBJ2-4	NA	CASSQARGPDIQYF	TGCGCCAGCAGCCAAGCCCGGGGACCGGACATTCAGTACTTC
TRBV15	NA	TRBJ1-5	NA	CATSRGKGGNQPQHF	TGTGCCACCAGCAGAGGAAAAGGGGGAAATCAGCCCCAGCATTTT
TRBV27	NA	TRBJ1-2	NA	CASSLRRGVWGYTF	TGTGCCAGCAGTTTACGGCGGGGAGTCTGGGGCTACACCTTC
TRBV9	NA	TRBJ1-5	NA	CASSLSGDQPQHF	TGTGCCAGCAGCCTGTCGGGTGATCAGCCCCAGCATTTT
TRBV6-6	NA	TRBJ2-7	NA	CASSPPGAYEQYF	TGTGCCAGCAGCCCTCCAGGGGCGTACGAGCAGTACTTC
TRBV10-3	NA	TRBJ2-7	NA	CAISESLGEVWYEQYF	TGTGCCATCAGTGAGTCGTTGGGTGAGGTTTGGTACGAGCAGTACTTC
TRBV19	NA	TRBJ1-5	NA	CASTYWANSNQPQHF	TGTGCCAGTACGTATTGGGCGAATAGCAATCAGCCCCAGCATTTT
TRBV7-2	TRBD1	TRBJ2-5	NA	CASSPGTVQETQYF	TGTGCCAGCAGCCCCGGGACAGTCCAAGAGACCCAGTACTTC
TRBV28	NA	TRBJ1-1	NA	CASSLVRGSYTEAFF	TGTGCCAGCAGTTTGGTGAGGGGATCTTACACTGAAGCTTTCTTT
TRBV5-4	NA	TRBJ1-4	NA	CASSATNEKLFF	TGTGCCAGCAGCGCAACTAATGAAAAACTGTTTTTT
TRBV28	NA	TRBJ2-2	NA	CASRRSDTGELFF	TGTGCCAGCAGACGGTCGGACACCGGGGAGCTGTTTTTT
TRBV28	NA	TRBJ1-5	NA	CASRSSAGGSNQPQHF	TGTGCCAGCAGATCCTCCGCGGGAGGAAGCAATCAGCCCCAGCATTTT
TRBV5-1	TRBD2	TRBJ2-1	NA	CASSLGREARFTEQFF	TGCGCCAGCAGCTTGGGGCGGGAGGCCCGATTTACGGAGCAGTTCTTC
TRBV5-5	TRBD1	TRBJ1-2	once	CASSSPGQGSSYGYTF	TGTGCCAGCAGCTCCCCGGGACAGGGGTCCAGCTATGGCTACACCTTC